This T cell receptor beta chain is drawn from a study of PD-L1 blockade in urothelial cancer. Assay: immunoSEQ multiplex PCR; the TCRdb copy retains only in-frame clones and omits some. The sample shows about 44,000 clones, 91% of them seen only once. A word on this clone: Germline and junction disagree at one end, which may indicate a read error.

The time point was: peripheral blood 6 weeks after treatment start. Per germline, CDR1 SGHTA and CDR2 FQGNSA. The CDR3 length is 12 residues. The rearrangement uses TRBV7-2 and TRBJ1-1; 7 bases agree with TRBD1. The receptor comes from a man between 65 and 85 years old with urothelial cancer. The sample here was PBMCs, taken around atezolizumab (anti-PD-L1) treatment. This CDR3 reads CATSLGRGEAFF. CDR3 DNA sequence: TGTGCCACCAGCTTAGGCAGGGGGGAAGCTTTCTTT.